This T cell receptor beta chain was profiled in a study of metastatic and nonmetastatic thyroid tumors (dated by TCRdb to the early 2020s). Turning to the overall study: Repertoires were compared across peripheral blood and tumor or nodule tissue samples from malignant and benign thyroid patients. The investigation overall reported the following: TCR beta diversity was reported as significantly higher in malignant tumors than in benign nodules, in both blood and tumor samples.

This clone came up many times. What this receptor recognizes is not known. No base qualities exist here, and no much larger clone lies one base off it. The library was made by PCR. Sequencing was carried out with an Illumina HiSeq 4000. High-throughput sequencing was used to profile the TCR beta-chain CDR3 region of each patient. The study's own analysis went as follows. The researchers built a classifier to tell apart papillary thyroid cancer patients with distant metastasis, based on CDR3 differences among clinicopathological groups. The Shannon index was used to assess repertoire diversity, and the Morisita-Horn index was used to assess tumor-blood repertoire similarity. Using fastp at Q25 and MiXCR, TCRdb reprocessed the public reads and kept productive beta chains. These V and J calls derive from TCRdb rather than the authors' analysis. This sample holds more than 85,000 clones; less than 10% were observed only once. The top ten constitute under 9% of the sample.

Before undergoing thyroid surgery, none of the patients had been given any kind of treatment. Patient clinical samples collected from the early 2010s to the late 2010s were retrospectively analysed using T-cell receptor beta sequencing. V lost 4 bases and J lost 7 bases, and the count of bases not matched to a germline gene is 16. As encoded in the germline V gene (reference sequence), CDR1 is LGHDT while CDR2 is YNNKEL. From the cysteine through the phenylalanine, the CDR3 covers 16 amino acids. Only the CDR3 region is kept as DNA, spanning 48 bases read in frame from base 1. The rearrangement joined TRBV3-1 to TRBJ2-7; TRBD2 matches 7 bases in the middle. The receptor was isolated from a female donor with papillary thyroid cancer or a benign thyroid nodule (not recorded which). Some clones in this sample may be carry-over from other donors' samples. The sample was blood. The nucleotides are TGTGCCAGCAGCCCCCCAAGGAGAGCGGGGATAGAGGAGCAGTACTTC. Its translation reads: CASSPPRRAGIEEQYF.